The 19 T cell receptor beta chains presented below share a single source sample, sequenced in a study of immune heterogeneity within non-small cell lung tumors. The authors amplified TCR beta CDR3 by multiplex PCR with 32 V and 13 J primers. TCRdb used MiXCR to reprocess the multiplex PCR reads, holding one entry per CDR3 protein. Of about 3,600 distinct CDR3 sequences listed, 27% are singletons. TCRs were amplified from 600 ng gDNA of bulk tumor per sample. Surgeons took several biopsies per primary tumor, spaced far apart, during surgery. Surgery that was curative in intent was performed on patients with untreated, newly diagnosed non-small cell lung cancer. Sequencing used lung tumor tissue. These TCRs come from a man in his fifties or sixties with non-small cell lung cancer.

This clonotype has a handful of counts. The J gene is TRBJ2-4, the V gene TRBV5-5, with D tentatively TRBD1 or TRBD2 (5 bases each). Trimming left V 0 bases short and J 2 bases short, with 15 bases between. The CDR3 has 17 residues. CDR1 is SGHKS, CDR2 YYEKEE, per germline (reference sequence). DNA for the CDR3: TGTGCCAGCAGCTTGGCAGGGACCGGGGTGTCCAAAAACATTCAGTACTTC. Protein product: CASSLAGTGVSKNIQYF.

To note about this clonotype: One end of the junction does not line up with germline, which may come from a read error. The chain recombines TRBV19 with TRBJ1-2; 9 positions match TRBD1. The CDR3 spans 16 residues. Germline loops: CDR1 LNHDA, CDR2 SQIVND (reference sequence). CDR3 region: CASKTGGTGMSYVYTF. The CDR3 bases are TGTGCCAGTAAAACTGGAGGGACAGGGATGAGCTATGTCTACACCTTC.

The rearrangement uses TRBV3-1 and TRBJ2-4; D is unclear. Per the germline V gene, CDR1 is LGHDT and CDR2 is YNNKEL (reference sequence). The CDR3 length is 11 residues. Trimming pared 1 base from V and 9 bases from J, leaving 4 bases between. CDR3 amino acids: CASSQGGIQYF. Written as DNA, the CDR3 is TGTGCCAGCAGCCAAGGGGGCATTCAGTACTTC.

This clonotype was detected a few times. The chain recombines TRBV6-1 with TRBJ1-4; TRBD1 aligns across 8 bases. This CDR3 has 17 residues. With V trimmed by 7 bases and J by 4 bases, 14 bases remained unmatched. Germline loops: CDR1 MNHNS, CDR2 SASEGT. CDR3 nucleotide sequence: TGTGCCAGCACCAAAATGGGGGGACAGGCTATTAATGAAAAACTGTTTTTT. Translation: CASTKMGGQAINEKLFF.

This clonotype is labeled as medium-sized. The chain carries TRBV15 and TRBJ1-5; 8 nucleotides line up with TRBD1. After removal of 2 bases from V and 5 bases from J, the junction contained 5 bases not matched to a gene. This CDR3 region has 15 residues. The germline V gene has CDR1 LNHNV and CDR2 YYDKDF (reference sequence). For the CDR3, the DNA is TGTGCCACCAGCAGAACTGGACAGGGTCATCAGCCCCAGCATTTT. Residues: CATSRTGQGHQPQHF.

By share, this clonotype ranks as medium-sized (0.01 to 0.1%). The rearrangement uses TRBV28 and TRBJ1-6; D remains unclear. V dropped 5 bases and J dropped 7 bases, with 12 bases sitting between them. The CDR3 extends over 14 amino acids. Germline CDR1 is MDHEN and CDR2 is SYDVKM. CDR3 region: CASSTYFGNSPLHF. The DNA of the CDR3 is TGTGCCAGCAGTACGTATTTTGGGAATTCACCCCTCCACTTT. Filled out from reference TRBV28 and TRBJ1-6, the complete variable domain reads DVKVTQSSRYLVKRTGEKVFLECVQDMDHENMFWYRQDPGLGLRLIYFSYDVKMKEKGDIPEGYSVSREKKERFSLILESASTNQTSMYLCASSTYFGNSPLHFGNGTRLTVT.

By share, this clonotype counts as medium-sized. Here the CDR3 DNA reads TGCAGTGCCAACAGGGTTGAAGGTGAAAAACTGTTTTTT. Its protein is CSANRVEGEKLFF. This chain connects TRBV20-1 to TRBJ1-4, with a tentative D call TRBD1 (6 bases). The CDR3 contains 13 residues. Per the germline V gene, CDR1 is DFQATT and CDR2 is SNEGSKA (reference sequence). The V gene lost 6 bases and the J gene lost 7 bases, with 15 bases spanning the gap.

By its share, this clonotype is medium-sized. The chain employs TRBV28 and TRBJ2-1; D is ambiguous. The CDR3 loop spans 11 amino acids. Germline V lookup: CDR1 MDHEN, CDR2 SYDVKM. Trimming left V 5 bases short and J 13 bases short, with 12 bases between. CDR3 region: CASSKSGEQFF. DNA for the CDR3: TGTGCCAGCAGTAAGTCCGGAGAACAGTTCTTC.

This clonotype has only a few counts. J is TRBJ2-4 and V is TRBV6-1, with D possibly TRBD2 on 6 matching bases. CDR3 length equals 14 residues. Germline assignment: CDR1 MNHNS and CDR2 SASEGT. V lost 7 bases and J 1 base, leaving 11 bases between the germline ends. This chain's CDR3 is CASKWGEAKNIQYF. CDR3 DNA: TGTGCCAGCAAGTGGGGGGAGGCCAAAAACATTCAGTACTTC.

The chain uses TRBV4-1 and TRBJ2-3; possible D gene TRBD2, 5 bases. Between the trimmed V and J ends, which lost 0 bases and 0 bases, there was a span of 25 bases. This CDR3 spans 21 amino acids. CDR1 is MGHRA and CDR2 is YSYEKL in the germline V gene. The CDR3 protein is CASSQEKSAGLVLVSTDTQYF. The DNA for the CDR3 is TGCGCCAGCAGCCAAGAGAAATCCGCGGGCCTGGTGTTGGTTAGCACAGATACGCAGTATTTT.

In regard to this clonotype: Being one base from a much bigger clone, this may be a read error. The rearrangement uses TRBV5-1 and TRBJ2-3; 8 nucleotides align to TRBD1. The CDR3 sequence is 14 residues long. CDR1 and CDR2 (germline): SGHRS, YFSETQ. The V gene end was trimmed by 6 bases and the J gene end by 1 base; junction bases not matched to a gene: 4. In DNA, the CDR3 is TGCGCCAGCATCTTACAGGGGGGCACAGATACGCAGTATTTT. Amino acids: CASILQGGTDTQYF.

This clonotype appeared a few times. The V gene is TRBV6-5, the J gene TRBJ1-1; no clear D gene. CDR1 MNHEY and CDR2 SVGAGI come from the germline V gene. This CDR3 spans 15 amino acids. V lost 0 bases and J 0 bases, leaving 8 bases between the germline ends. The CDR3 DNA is TGTGCCAGCAGTTACTCGGGCGGACTGAACACTGAAGCTTTCTTT. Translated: CASSYSGGLNTEAFF.

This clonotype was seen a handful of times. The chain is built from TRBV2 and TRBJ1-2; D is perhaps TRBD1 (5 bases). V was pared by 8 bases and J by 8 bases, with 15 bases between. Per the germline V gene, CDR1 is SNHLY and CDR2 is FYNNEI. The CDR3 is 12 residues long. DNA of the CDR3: TGTGCCAGCTCCTGGGATAGGGGAGGCTACACCTTC. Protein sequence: CASSWDRGGYTF. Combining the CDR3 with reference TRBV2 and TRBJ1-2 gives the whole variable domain EPEVTQTPSHQVTQMGQEVILRCVPISNHLYFYWYRQILGQKVEFLVSFYNNEISEKSEIFDDQFSVERPDGSNFTLKIRSTKLEDSAMYFCASSWDRGGYTFGSGTRLTVV.

CDR3 sequence (DNA): TGTGCCAGCAGTGACTCCGGGACAGGGGGCATCCATGGATCTCCAGATACGCAGTATTTT. This encodes CASSDSGTGGIHGSPDTQYF. The chain is built from TRBV2 and TRBJ2-3; 12 nucleotides match TRBD1. In germline, CDR1 is SNHLY, CDR2 FYNNEI. Trimming cost V 3 bases and J 4 bases; bases outside gene matches: 17. The CDR3 extends over 20 amino acids.

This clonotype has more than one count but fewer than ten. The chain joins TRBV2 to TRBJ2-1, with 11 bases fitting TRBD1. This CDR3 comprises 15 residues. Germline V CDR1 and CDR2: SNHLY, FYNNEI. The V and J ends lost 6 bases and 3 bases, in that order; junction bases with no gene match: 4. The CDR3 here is CASRAGTGGYNEQFF. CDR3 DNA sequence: TGTGCCAGCAGGGCCGGGACAGGGGGCTACAATGAGCAGTTCTTC.

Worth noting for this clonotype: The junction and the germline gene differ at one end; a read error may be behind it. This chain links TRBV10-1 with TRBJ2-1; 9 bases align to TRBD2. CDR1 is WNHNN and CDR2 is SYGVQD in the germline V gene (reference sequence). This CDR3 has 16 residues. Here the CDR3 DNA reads TGCGCCAGCGGTGAGTCGTTAGCGGGAGAGCATAATGAGCAGTTCTTC. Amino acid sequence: CASGESLAGEHNEQFF.

The CDR3 nucleotides read TGTGCCAGCAAGAAAGCGGGACTAGCGCGATACACCGGGGAGCTGTTTTTT. Translating it yields CASKKAGLARYTGELFF. The rearrangement links TRBV6-2 or TRBV6-3 to TRBJ2-2; 10 bases match TRBD2. The CDR3 loop spans 17 amino acids. With 7 bases clipped from V and 3 bases from J, the junction kept 11 bases outside the gene matches. CDR1 and CDR2 (germline): MNHEY, SVGEGT.

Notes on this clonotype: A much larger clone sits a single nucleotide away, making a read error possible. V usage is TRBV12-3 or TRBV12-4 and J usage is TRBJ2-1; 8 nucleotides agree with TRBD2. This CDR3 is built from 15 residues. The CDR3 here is CASSPSGRAINEEFF. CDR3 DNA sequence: TGTGCCAGCAGTCCCTCCGGGAGGGCCATCAATGAGGAGTTCTTC.

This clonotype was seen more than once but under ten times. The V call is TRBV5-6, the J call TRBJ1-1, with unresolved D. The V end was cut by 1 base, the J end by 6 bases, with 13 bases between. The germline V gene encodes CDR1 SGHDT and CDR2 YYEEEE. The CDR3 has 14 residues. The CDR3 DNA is TGTGCCAGCAGCTTGTGGGGAATTGGTTCTGAAGCTTTCTTT. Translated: CASSLWGIGSEAFF.